A single sample is the source of the 9 T cell receptor beta chains below, sequenced in a study of blood T cell repertoires in COVID-19. TCRdb keeps only in-frame clones here, not all; method: immunoSEQ multiplex PCR. The data hold fewer than 250,000 clones, with approximately 86% observed a single time. Input material: peripheral blood. The source is a woman aged 60-75 years who had recovered from COVID-19.

The rearrangement links TRBV6-6 to TRBJ1-1, with 8 bases that match TRBD1. Looked up from germline, CDR1 is MNHNY and CDR2 is SVGAGI (reference sequence). The CDR3 contains 14 residues. Trimming took 11 bases from V and 1 from J; bases not matched to a gene: 9. Written as DNA, the CDR3 is TGTGCCGGATCTCAGGGGGCGGGGAACACTGAAGCTTTCTTT. It translates to CAGSQGAGNTEAFF.

This chain joins TRBV14 and TRBJ1-1, with 7 bases that match TRBD1. This CDR3 has 16 residues. J was trimmed by 5 bases and V by 1 base; bases with no gene match: 10. Germline V gene sequence: CDR1 SGHDN, CDR2 FVKESK. The DNA of the CDR3 is TGTGCCAGCAGCCAAGCAACGGAGAGGGGGCAGACTGAAGCTTTCTTT. This gives the protein CASSQATERGQTEAFF. Filled out from reference TRBV14 and TRBJ1-1, the complete variable domain reads EAGVTQFPSHSVIEKGQTVTLRCDPISGHDNLYWYRRVMGKEIKFLLHFVKESKQDESGMPNNRFLAERTGGTYSTLKVQPAELEDSGVYFCASSQATERGQTEAFFGQGTRLTVV.

V and J are TRBV3-1 (or the pseudogene TRBV3-2) and TRBJ1-1; 7 bases are a match to TRBD1. The CDR3 runs to 15 residues. With 5 bases clipped from V and 4 bases from J, the junction kept 10 bases outside the gene matches. The germline CDR1 and CDR2 sequences are LGHDT and YNNKEL (reference sequence). The CDR3 loop reads CASSFYRGPSTEAFF. The CDR3 DNA reads as TGTGCCAGCAGCTTTTACAGGGGACCGAGCACTGAAGCTTTCTTT.

This clone has a single count. V and J are TRBV2 and TRBJ2-7, with unresolved D. V lost 3 bases, J lost 6 bases, and 12 bases lay in between. The V gene's germline CDR1 is SNHLY and CDR2 FYNNEI. The CDR3 covers 13 residues. CDR3 DNA: TGTGCCAGCAGTGATCACCAGGTGGTCGAGCAGTACTTC. Translated: CASSDHQVVEQYF.

The chain recombines TRBV19 with TRBJ2-1; TRBD1 aligns across 10 bases. The V and J ends lost 6 bases and 8 bases, in that order; junction bases with no gene match: 4. The CDR3 has 13 residues. The germline gives CDR1 LNHDA, CDR2 SQIVND (reference sequence). The CDR3 region has the DNA TGTGCCAGTAGGACAGGGGGCGCGGATGAGCAGTTCTTC. It translates to CASRTGGADEQFF.

J is TRBJ2-4 and V is TRBV18; D is perhaps TRBD1 (5 bases). This CDR3 is built from 15 residues. The V and J ends lost 0 bases and 7 bases respectively, with 13 bases between them. Germline assignment: CDR1 KGHSH and CDR2 LQKENI. CDR3 region: CASSPPGRVGNIQYF. As DNA, the CDR3 is TGTGCCAGCTCACCACCCGGCAGGGTTGGGAACATTCAGTACTTC.

This rearrangement joins TRBV12-2 to TRBJ2-2; the D segment call TRBD2 is taken from the table without a DNA check. TRBV12-2 is an annotated pseudogene. This CDR3 has 19 residues. The CDR3 region is CASRAGTSGGYRVTGELFF. The CDR3 DNA reads TGTGCAAGTCGCGCCGGGACTAGCGGGGGATATCGGGTCACCGGGGAGCTGTTTTTT.

This sequence joins TRBV6-5 and TRBJ1-2; 7 nucleotides line up with TRBD1. V trimming: 4 bases; J trimming: 3 bases; junction bases outside the gene matches: 2. CDR1 and CDR2 (germline): MNHEY, SVGAGI. This CDR3 has 13 amino acids. The CDR3 bases are TGTGCCAGCAGTTGGGACAGAGACTATGGCTACACCTTC. This sequence encodes CASSWDRDYGYTF.

The rearrangement joins TRBV27 to TRBJ2-1; tentative D call: TRBD1 (5 bases). V lost 3 bases and J lost 8, with 11 bases in between. The CDR3 is made up of 13 amino acids. CDR1 MNHEY and CDR2 SMNVEV come from the germline V gene (reference sequence). The CDR3 reads CASSLWQGYEQFF. CDR3 DNA: TGTGCCAGCAGTTTGTGGCAGGGCTATGAGCAGTTCTTC.